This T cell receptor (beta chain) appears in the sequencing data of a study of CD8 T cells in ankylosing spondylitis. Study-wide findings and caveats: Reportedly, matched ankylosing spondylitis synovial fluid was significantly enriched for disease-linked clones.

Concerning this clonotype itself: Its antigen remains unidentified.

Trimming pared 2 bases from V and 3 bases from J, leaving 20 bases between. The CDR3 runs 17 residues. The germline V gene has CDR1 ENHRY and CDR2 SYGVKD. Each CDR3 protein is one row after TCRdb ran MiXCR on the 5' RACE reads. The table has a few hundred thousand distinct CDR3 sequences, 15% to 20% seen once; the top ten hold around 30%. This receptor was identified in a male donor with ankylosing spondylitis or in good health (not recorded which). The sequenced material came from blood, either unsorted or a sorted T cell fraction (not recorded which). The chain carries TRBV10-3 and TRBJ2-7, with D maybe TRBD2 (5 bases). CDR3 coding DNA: TGTGCCATCAGTGAGCATCGATCTTTGAGTGGGAGCTACGAGCAGTACTTC. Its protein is CAISEHRSLSGSYEQYF.